The T cell receptor beta chain under discussion was sequenced for a study of cytomegalovirus exposure and HLA in healthy donors. Study as a whole: Findings of an earlier analysis included about 120 million unique TCR beta sequences from 190 million or so T cells.

Note on this clone: Its matching antigen is unknown.

The germline V gene has CDR1 GTSNPN and CDR2 SVGIG (reference sequence). CDR3 size: 11 residues. The ends were cut back, 0 bases at V and 5 bases at J, with 4 bases in the middle. Findings of the study overall: While the bulk of TCR sequences proved rare, some public TCRs turned up in many donors.

PCR primers comprised 60 Vbeta and 13 Jbeta primers. Authors' data handling: Some 10 million of tens of millions of unique TCR beta chains were shared, per a later count. Produced via immunoSEQ multiplex PCR; TCRdb's table is partial and in-frame only. V and J calls plus clone size are reproduced from that table; the DNA served to infer D and trimming. The sample shows around 120,000 clones, around 76% of them seen only once. Healthy bone marrow donors supplied every sample. What was sequenced was PBMCs. This clonotype was sampled from a man in his fifties or sixties in good health and CMV-seropositive. V usage is TRBV30 and J usage is TRBJ1-1, with unresolved D. Here the CDR3 reads CAWSVETEAFF. CDR3 nucleotides: TGTGCCTGGAGTGTGGAGACTGAAGCTTTCTTT.